This TCR beta chain was retrieved from a study of blood T cell repertoires in COVID-19 (dated by TCRdb to the early 2020s). About the full investigation: Samples covering the acute and convalescent phases of COVID-19 were provided by collaborators in the United States, Italy and Spain. The material from the prospective study consisted of cDNA or gDNA derived from T cells, B-cell-depleted T cells, or PBMCs. The dataset comprised deeply sampled blood TCRbeta repertoires from subjects exposed to, actively infected with, or recovered from COVID-19. A freely available public database, intended as a resource for researchers studying the immune response to SARS-CoV-2, is where the repertoires were released. The samples were drawn from two sources: the first 160 participants of the ongoing ImmuneRACE study, and some 1,300 subjects contributed by 6 global collaborators. Sample metadata almost always included a de-identified subject ID, COVID-19 status, age in years and sex. Where available, HLA class I and class II types were obtained from metadata supplied by the sample provider rather than from assay-based typing. On the study overall, not on this receptor specifically: The amount of clinical and demographic metadata varied by source and participant and was provided uncurated.

One collaborating source in Seattle enrolled patients during active infection and followed them longitudinally through the course of disease. Each collaborating institution followed its own protocols to collect whole blood in K2EDTA tubes. For TCRbeta analysis, collaborator samples were shipped as frozen whole blood, as isolated PBMCs, or as DNA extracted from either sample type. TCRbeta CDR3 regions were amplified from genomic DNA by means of the immunoSEQ Assay, a bias-controlled multiplex PCR. The original pipeline was this. Within the assay, amplification of reference gene primers was used to estimate how many nucleated cells each sample contained. Sequence reads were collapsed and filtered to measure the absolute abundance of every unique TCRbeta CDR3 rearrangement. For each sample, productive Simpson clonality was calculated as the square root of Simpson's diversity index over productive rearrangements. TCRdb carries this immuneACCESS record with in-frame sequences only. Its versions omit some clonotypes, under half of them owing to an unresolved V gene in the studies checked, with the rest unexplained. V, J and clone size are those of that table, while D and trimming were read from the DNA. The sample contains about 280,000 clones, around 92% of them found a single time. The biggest ten clones account for approximately 12% of the sample.

As for this clone: Which antigen it targets is not known. Base quality data are lacking; no much larger clone is found one base away.

The V end loses 0 bases and the J end loses 5 bases, and a stretch of 4 bases separates them. From a lookup of the germline V gene (reference sequence), CDR1 and CDR2 are LNHNV and YYDKDF. Spanning cysteine to phenylalanine, the CDR3 consists of 13 amino acids. Of all the DNA, just the CDR3 is kept, 39 bases in frame from base 1. Recombination connected TRBV15 to TRBJ2-2; the D gene cannot be named for sure. Specimen: peripheral blood. The sequence was obtained from a woman aged 25-40 years with COVID-19, enrolled during active disease. The DNA sequence is TGTGCCACCAGCAGAGACGGGACCGGGGAGCTGTTTTTT. Translated, this is CATSRDGTGELFF.